These 23 T cell receptor beta chains were sequenced from one sample in a study of CD8 T cells in Susac syndrome. A quantity of roughly 0.5 to 1 ug RNA underwent reverse transcription using random hexamers. Each CDR3 protein gets one entry after TCRdb re-called the immunoSEQ multiplex PCR reads with MiXCR. The table has 200,000 to 300,000 distinct CDR3 sequences, 90% to 96% seen once; the top ten hold 0.095% to 0.12%. The source material was CD4+ T cells from PBMCs. The receptors were gathered from a human donor with Susac syndrome.

The chain combines TRBV2 with TRBJ1-5; D uncertain. The germline V gene has CDR1 SNHLY and CDR2 FYNNEI. This CDR3 is built from 12 residues. Trimming pared 2 bases from V and 5 bases from J, leaving 4 bases between. CDR3 in amino acids: CASSEQDQPQHF. CDR3 in DNA: TGTGCCAGCAGTGAACAGGATCAGCCCCAGCATTTT.

V is TRBV19 and J is TRBJ2-7; D may be TRBD2 (6 bases). The CDR3 covers 15 residues. CDR1 and CDR2 (germline): LNHDA, SQIVND (reference sequence). The germline V and J ends were trimmed by 3 bases and 4 bases, with 16 bases remaining between them. CDR3 protein: CASSIGRTTKYEQYF. The DNA of the CDR3 is TGTGCCAGTAGTATTGGTAGGACTACCAAGTACGAGCAGTACTTC.

The chain joins TRBV9 to TRBJ2-5; 8 positions match TRBD2. J lost 5 bases, V lost 4 bases, and 10 bases had no gene match. Germline assignment: CDR1 SGDLS and CDR2 YYNGEE. The CDR3 is 15 residues long. This chain's CDR3 is CASSPRLANEETQYF. The CDR3 DNA follows: TGTGCCAGCAGCCCCCGACTAGCGAATGAGGAGACCCAGTACTTC.

The chain is built from TRBV9 and TRBJ1-3; D gene unclear. Trimming shortened V by 1 base and J by 4 bases, and 6 bases separated the two germline ends. The CDR3 extends over 13 amino acids. Per the germline V gene, CDR1 is SGDLS and CDR2 is YYNGEE. The CDR3 coding sequence is TGTGCCAGCAGCGTATTTTCCGGAAACACCATATATTTT. Protein product: CASSVFSGNTIYF.

This clonotype has a single count. The chain uses TRBV12-3 or TRBV12-4 and TRBJ1-1; D not certain. Deletions cut 5 bases from V and 6 bases from J, with 13 bases between. The CDR3 contains 13 residues. In nucleotides, the CDR3 is TGTGCCAGCAGTCGCACGGGATTACCTGAAGCTTTCTTT. Residues: CASSRTGLPEAFF.

The chain uses TRBV28 and TRBJ1-2; 9 nucleotides match TRBD1. The CDR3 extends over 19 amino acids. CDR1 is MDHEN, CDR2 SYDVKM, per germline. With V trimmed by 1 base and J by 7 bases, 19 bases remained unmatched. Written as DNA, the CDR3 is TGTGCCAGCAGTTTATTGGGGCGGGGCCAGCGGGACAGGGCGTTTGGCTACACCTTC. It codes for CASSLLGRGQRDRAFGYTF.

The rearrangement uses TRBV5-1 and TRBJ1-5; D perhaps matches TRBD1 (5 bases). CDR1 is SGHRS, CDR2 YFSETQ, per germline. Trimming removed 2 bases at V and 7 bases at J, with 13 bases between. The CDR3 spans 14 residues. CDR3 residues: CASSFGGAEQPQHF. The CDR3 DNA reads as TGCGCCAGCAGCTTCGGGGGTGCGGAACAGCCCCAGCATTTT.

The rearrangement links TRBV20-1 to TRBJ1-5; D perhaps matches TRBD1 (5 bases). V was clipped by 6 bases and J by 5 bases, with 17 bases between them. This CDR3 has 14 residues. Germline CDR1 and CDR2: DFQATT and SNEGSKA (reference sequence). CDR3 protein: CSASGQGRDQPQHF. The CDR3 DNA reads TGCAGTGCCAGTGGGCAGGGCAGGGATCAGCCCCAGCATTTT.

This rearrangement joins TRBV20-1 to TRBJ2-1; D is unclear. This CDR3 region has 12 residues. Germline CDR1 DFQATT, CDR2 SNEGSKA (reference sequence). V was cut by 0 bases and J by 8 bases, with 8 bases left in between. The CDR3 protein is CSARDVRDEQFF. CDR3 nucleotides: TGCAGTGCTAGAGATGTACGGGATGAGCAGTTCTTC.

The chain joins TRBV5-6 to TRBJ2-5, with 7 positions matching TRBD1. After removal of 4 bases from V and 6 bases from J, the junction contained 6 bases not matched to a gene. CDR3 length equals 13 residues. CDR1 is SGHDT, CDR2 YYEEEE, per germline. The CDR3 here is CASSPGQAKTQYF. Here the CDR3 DNA reads TGTGCCAGCAGCCCAGGACAGGCGAAGACCCAGTACTTC.

The chain recombines TRBV20-1 with TRBJ2-3, with a tentative D call TRBD1 (5 bases). The CDR3 extends over 13 amino acids. The ends were cut back, 7 bases at V and 1 base at J, with 12 bases in the middle. From germline, CDR1 is DFQATT and CDR2 SNEGSKA (reference sequence). Here the CDR3 reads CSVKGLGTDTQYF. CDR3 nucleotides: TGCAGTGTGAAGGGGCTCGGCACAGATACGCAGTATTTT.

CDR3 in DNA: TGCAGCGTTGAAATTGGACTAGCGGGAGGGAGCCAAGAGACCCAGTACTTC. Translation gives CSVEIGLAGGSQETQYF. The rearrangement joins TRBV29-1 to TRBJ2-5, with 15 positions matching TRBD2. This CDR3 region has 17 residues. The germline V gene has CDR1 SQVTM and CDR2 ANQGSEA. The V gene end was trimmed by 2 bases and the J gene end by 1 base; junction bases not matched to a gene: 5.

This chain joins TRBV5-1 and TRBJ2-7; 11 bases line up with TRBD2. The CDR3 extends over 14 amino acids. Losses at the gene ends were 4 bases for V and 4 bases for J; bases not matched to a gene: 4. Germline V lookup: CDR1 SGHRS, CDR2 YFSETQ. CDR3 protein: CASSQRTSGYEQYF. The CDR3 region has the DNA TGCGCCAGCAGCCAGCGGACTAGCGGGTACGAGCAGTACTTC.

CDR3 amino acids: CASSPRVSGSWEQFF. CDR3 coding DNA: TGTGCCAGCTCACCACGGGTTAGCGGGAGCTGGGAGCAGTTCTTC. The V gene is TRBV18, the J gene TRBJ2-1; 9 nucleotides match TRBD2. Losses at the gene ends were 1 base for V and 10 bases for J; bases not matched to a gene: 8. This CDR3 spans 15 amino acids. CDR1 is KGHSH, CDR2 LQKENI, per germline.

The genes are TRBV12-5 and TRBJ2-1; the match to TRBD2 covers 11 bases. CDR3 length: 16 residues. Germline CDR1 LGHNT, CDR2 FRNRAP. Trimming at V came to 5 bases and at J to 5 bases, leaving 8 bases not matched to a gene. The CDR3 DNA follows: TGTGCTAGTGGTCGTACGGGACTAGCGGAACACAATGAGCAGTTCTTC. This gives the protein CASGRTGLAEHNEQFF.

The DNA for the CDR3 is TGCAGTGCTAGCCCCGACAGGGGAGCTAACTATGGCTACACCTTC. Translated, it gives CSASPDRGANYGYTF. V usage is TRBV20-1 and J usage is TRBJ1-2; 8 bases align to TRBD1. Unmatched junction bases numbered 6, after V lost 3 bases and J lost 0 bases. Germline CDR1 reads DFQATT; CDR2 reads SNEGSKA (reference sequence). CDR3 length: 15 amino acids.

The rearrangement uses TRBV18 and TRBJ1-1, with no clear D. The length of the CDR3 is 13 residues. V lost 4 bases and J lost 1, with 7 bases in between. Germline V lookup: CDR1 KGHSH, CDR2 LQKENI. CDR3 sequence: CASSRSENTEAFF. The CDR3 DNA is TGTGCCAGCTCACGCTCAGAGAACACTGAAGCTTTCTTT.

This clonotype was found once. The chain combines TRBV7-9 with TRBJ2-1; TRBD2 aligns across 12 bases. Germline CDR1 and CDR2: SEHNR and FQNEAQ (reference sequence). The junction had 16 bases not matched to a gene; V was cut back by 4 bases and J by 9 bases. This CDR3 contains 18 residues. The CDR3 here is CASSSGLAGIPQRSEQFF. Written as DNA, the CDR3 is TGTGCCAGCAGCTCAGGACTAGCGGGGATTCCTCAACGGAGTGAGCAGTTCTTC.

The V and J genes are TRBV4-1 and TRBJ2-5, with D possibly being TRBD1 or TRBD2 (5 bases each). Germline V gene sequence: CDR1 MGHRA, CDR2 YSYEKL. The V end lost 4 bases, the J end lost 0 bases, and 12 bases lay between the germline ends. The CDR3 sequence is 15 residues long. The CDR3 region has the DNA TGCGCCAGCAGCCCCTCTGGGACGTACCAAGAGACCCAGTACTTC. It codes for CASSPSGTYQETQYF.

The gene calls are TRBV3-1 and TRBJ2-6, with no clear D. V was cut by 1 base and J by 3 bases, with 7 bases left in between. The length of the CDR3 is 15 residues. Germline CDR1 reads LGHDT; CDR2 reads YNNKEL (reference sequence). The CDR3: CASSQGRGGANVLTF. The CDR3 DNA reads as TGTGCCAGCAGCCAAGGAAGAGGTGGGGCCAACGTCCTGACTTTC.

The chain carries TRBV21-1 and TRBJ2-4. TRBV21-1 is marked as a pseudogene. This CDR3 is 10 amino acids long. CDR3 DNA: TGTGCCAGCAGTAAAAACATTCAGTACTTC. This gives the protein CASSKNIQYF.

The CDR3 loop reads CASSESRLGREFF. As DNA, the CDR3 is TGTGCCAGCAGTGAATCGCGGCTGGGCAGAGAGTTCTTC. This sequence joins TRBV6-1 and TRBJ2-1, with D hard to call. CDR3 length equals 13 residues. Germline-derived CDR1 and CDR2 are MNHNS and SASEGT. Trimming stripped 2 bases from V and 14 bases from J, with 16 bases between.

The chain couples TRBV24-1 to TRBJ2-3; tentatively, D is TRBD1 or TRBD2 (5 bases each). Deletions cut 6 bases from V and 3 bases from J, with 15 bases between. The CDR3 runs 15 residues. The germline CDR1 and CDR2 sequences are KGHDR and SFDVKD. The CDR3 reads CATSNEGRRTDTQYF. Here the CDR3 DNA reads TGTGCCACCAGTAATGAGGGGCGCCGGACAGATACGCAGTATTTT.